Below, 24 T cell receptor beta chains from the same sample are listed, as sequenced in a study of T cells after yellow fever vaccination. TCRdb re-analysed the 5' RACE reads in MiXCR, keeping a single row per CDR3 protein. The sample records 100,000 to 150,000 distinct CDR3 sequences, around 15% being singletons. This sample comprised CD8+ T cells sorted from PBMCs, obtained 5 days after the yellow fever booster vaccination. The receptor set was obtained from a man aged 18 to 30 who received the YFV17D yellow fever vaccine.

CDR3 DNA: TGTGCCAGCAGGGGTATGGGAAACACCATATATTTT. This encodes CASRGMGNTIYF. The chain couples TRBV27 to TRBJ1-3; D gene ambiguous. V was clipped by 6 bases and J by 4 bases, with 7 bases between them. This CDR3 contains 12 residues. Germline CDR1 and CDR2: MNHEY and SMNVEV (reference sequence).

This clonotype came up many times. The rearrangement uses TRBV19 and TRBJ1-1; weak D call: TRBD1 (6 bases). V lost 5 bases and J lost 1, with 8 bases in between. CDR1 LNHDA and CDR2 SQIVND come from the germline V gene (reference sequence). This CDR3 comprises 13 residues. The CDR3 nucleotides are TGTGCCAGTAGTCCCAGGGGGAACACTGAAGCTTTCTTT. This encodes CASSPRGNTEAFF. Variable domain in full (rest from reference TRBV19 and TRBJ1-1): DGGITQSPKYLFRKEGQNVTLSCEQNLNHDAMYWYRQDPGQGLRLIYYSQIVNDFQKGDIAEGYSVSREKKESFPLTVTSAQKNPTAFYLCASSPRGNTEAFFGQGTRLTVV.

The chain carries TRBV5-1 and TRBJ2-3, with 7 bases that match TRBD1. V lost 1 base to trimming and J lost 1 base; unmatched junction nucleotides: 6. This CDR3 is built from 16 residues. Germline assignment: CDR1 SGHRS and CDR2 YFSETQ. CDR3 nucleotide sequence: TGCGCCAGCAGCTTGTTGTGGACAGGCGGCACAGATACGCAGTATTTT. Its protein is CASSLLWTGGTDTQYF.

The CDR3 region has the DNA TGTGCCAGCAGCCCTCCTTCTGAGCCTGAAGCTTTCTTT. This encodes CASSPPSEPEAFF. The rearrangement links TRBV7-8 to TRBJ1-1; no reliable D call. CDR3 size: 13 residues. CDR1 and CDR2 (germline): SGHVS, FQNEAQ. Trimming removed 5 bases from V and 6 bases from J, with 13 bases in between.

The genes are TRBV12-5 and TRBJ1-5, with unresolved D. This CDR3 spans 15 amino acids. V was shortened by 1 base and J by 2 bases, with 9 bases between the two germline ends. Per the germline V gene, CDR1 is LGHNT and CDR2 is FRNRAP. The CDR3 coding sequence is TGTGCTAGTGGTTTGGGAGGGAACGGCAATCAGCCCCAGCATTTT. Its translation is CASGLGGNGNQPQHF. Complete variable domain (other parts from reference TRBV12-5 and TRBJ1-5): DARVTQTPRHKVTEMGQEVTMRCQPILGHNTVFWYRQTMMQGLELLAYFRNRAPLDDSGMPKDRFSAEMPDATLATLKIQPSEPRDSAVYFCASGLGGNGNQPQHFGDGTRLSIL.

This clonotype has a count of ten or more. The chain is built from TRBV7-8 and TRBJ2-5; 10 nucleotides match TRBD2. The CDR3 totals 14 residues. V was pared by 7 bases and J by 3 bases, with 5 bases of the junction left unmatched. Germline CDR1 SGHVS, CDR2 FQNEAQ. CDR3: CASTGLAGEETQYF. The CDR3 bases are TGTGCCAGCACCGGGCTAGCGGGGGAAGAGACCCAGTACTTC.

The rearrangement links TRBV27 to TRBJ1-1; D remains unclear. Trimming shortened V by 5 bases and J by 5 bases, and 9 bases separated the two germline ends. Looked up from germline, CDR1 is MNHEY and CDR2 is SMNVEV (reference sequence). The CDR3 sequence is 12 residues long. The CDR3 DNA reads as TGTGCCAGCAGTGTCGCGGGGACTGAAGCTTTCTTT. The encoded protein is CASSVAGTEAFF.

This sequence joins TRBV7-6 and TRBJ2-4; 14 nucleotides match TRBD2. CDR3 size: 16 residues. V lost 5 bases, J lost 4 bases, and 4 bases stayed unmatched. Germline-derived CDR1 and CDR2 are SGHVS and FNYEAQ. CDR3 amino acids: CASSPRLAGGKNIQYF. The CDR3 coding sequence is TGTGCCAGCAGCCCACGACTAGCGGGGGGGAAAAACATTCAGTACTTC. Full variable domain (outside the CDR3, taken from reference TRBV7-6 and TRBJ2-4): GAGVSQSPRYKVTKRGQDVALRCDPISGHVSLYWYRQALGQGPEFLTYFNYEAQQDKSGLPNDRFSAERPEGSISTLTIQRTEQRDSAMYRCASSPRLAGGKNIQYFGAGTRLSVL.

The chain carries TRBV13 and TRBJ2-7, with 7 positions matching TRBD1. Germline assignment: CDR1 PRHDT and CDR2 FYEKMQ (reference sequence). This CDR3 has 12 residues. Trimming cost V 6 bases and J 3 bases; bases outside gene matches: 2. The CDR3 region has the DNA TGTGCCAGCAGTAGGGACAGCTACGAGCAGTACTTC. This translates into CASSRDSYEQYF.

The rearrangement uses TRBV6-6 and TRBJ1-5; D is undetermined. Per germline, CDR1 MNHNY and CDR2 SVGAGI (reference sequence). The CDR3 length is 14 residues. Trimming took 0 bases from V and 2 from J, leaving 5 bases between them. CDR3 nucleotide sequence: TGTGCCAGCAGTTACTCCAGCGGCAATCAGCCCCAGCATTTT. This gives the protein CASSYSSGNQPQHF.

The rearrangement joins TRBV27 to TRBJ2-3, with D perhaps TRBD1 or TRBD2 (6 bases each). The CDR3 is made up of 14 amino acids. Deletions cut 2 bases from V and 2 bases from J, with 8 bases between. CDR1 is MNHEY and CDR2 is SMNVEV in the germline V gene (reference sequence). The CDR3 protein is CASSLGGHTDTQYF. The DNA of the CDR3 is TGTGCCAGCAGTTTAGGGGGGCACACAGATACGCAGTATTTT.

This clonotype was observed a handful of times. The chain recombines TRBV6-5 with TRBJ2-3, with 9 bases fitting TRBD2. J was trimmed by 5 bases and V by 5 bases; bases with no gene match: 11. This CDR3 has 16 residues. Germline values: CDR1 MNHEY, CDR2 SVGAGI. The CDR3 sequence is CASSPSGLAHVDTQYF. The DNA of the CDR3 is TGTGCCAGCAGTCCATCCGGACTAGCGCATGTAGATACGCAGTATTTT.

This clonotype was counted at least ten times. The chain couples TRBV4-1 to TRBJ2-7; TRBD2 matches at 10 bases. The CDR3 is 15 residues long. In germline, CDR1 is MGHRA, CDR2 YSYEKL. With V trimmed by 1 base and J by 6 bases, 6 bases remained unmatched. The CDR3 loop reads CASSQASGGFSEQYF. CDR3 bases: TGCGCCAGCAGCCAAGCTAGCGGGGGTTTTTCCGAGCAGTACTTC.

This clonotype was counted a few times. CDR3 sequence: CASSAWQGGEQYV. CDR3 DNA: TGTGCCAGCAGCGCCTGGCAGGGGGGAGAGCAGTACGTC. This chain connects TRBV11-2 to TRBJ2-7; D is possibly TRBD1 (7 bases). V lost 5 bases and J 7 bases, leaving 15 bases between the germline ends. CDR3 size: 13 residues. Germline CDR1 SGHAT, CDR2 FQNNGV.

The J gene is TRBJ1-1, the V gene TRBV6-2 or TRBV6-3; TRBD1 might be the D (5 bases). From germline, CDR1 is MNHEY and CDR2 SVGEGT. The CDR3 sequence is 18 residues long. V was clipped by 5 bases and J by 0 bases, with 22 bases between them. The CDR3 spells CASSPPRSSIQVNTEAFF. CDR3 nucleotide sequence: TGTGCCAGCAGTCCCCCTCGCAGTTCAATACAGGTGAACACTGAAGCTTTCTTT.

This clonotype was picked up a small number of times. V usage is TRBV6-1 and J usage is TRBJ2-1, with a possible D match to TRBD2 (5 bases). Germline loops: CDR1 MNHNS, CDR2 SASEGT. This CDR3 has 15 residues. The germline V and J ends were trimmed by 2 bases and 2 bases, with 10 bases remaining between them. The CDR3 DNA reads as TGTGCCAGCAGTGAAAAAGGACTTGCCTACAATGAGCAGTTCTTC. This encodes CASSEKGLAYNEQFF.

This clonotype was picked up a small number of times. The CDR3 region has the DNA TGTGCCAGCAGCCAATTGACAGGGGGCGGAGGCTACACCTTC. Protein product: CASSQLTGGGGYTF. The chain carries TRBV4-2 and TRBJ1-2; 10 bases align to TRBD1. Looked up from germline, CDR1 is LGHNA and CDR2 is YNFKEQ. Unmatched junction bases numbered 5, after V lost 2 bases and J lost 8 bases. There are 14 residues in the CDR3.

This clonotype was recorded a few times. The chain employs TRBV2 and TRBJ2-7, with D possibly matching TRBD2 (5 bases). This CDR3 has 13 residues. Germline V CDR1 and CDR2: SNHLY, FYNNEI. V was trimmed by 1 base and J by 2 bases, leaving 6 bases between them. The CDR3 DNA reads TGTGCCAGCAGTGAAGGGAGGACCTACGAGCAGTACGTC. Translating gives CASSEGRTYEQYV.

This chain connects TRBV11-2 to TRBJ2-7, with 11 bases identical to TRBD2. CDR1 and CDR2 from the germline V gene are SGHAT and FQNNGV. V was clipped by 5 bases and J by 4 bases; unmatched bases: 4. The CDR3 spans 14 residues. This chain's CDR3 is CASSAGTSGYEQYF. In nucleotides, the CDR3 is TGTGCCAGCAGCGCCGGGACTAGCGGATACGAGCAGTACTTC.

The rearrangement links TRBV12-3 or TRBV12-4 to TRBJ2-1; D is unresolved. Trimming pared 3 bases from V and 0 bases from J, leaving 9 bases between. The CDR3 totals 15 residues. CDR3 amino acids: CASSLSMSSYNEQFF. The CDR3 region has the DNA TGTGCCAGCAGTTTGAGTATGAGCTCCTACAATGAGCAGTTCTTC.

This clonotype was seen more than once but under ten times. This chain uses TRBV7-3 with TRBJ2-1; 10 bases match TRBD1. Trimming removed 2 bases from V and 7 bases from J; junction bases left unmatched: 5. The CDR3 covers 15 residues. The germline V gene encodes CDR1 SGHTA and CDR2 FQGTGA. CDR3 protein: CASSLGQGGWNEQFF. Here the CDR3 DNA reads TGTGCCAGCAGCTTAGGACAGGGGGGTTGGAATGAGCAGTTCTTC.

The CDR3 sequence: CASSQYPAGASTDTQYF. The CDR3 DNA reads TGCGCCAGCAGCCAATATCCGGCAGGGGCAAGCACAGATACGCAGTATTTT. This chain links TRBV4-1 with TRBJ2-3; tentative D call: TRBD1 (6 bases). Germline CDR1 reads MGHRA; CDR2 reads YSYEKL. The CDR3 consists of 17 residues. The V end was cut by 2 bases, the J end by 0 bases, with 15 bases between.

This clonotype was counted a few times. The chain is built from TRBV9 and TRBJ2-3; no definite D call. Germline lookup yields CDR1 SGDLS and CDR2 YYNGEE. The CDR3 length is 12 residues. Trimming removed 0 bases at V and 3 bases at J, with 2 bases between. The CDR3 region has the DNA TGTGCCAGCAGCGTAGGTACAGATACGCAGTATTTT. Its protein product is CASSVGTDTQYF.

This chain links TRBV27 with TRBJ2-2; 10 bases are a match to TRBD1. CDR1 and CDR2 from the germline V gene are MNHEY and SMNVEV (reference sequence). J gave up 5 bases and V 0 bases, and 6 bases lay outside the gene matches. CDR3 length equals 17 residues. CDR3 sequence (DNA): TGTGCCAGCAGTTTATCTCCGACAGGGGGCTTGACCGGGGAGCTGTTTTTT. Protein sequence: CASSLSPTGGLTGELFF.